Described below is a single T cell receptor beta chain sequence and its context. This specimen comes from a study of cytotoxic CD8 clonotypes in ibrutinib-treated CLL. This table comes from immunoSEQ multiplex PCR, and its TCRdb copy is limited to in-frame clones, with some not included. The table records approximately 47,000 clones, under 80% of them present only once. The V and J ends lost 9 bases and 0 bases, in that order; junction bases with no gene match: 11. Germline values: CDR1 SNHLY, CDR2 FYNNEI. The CDR3 runs 16 residues. The chain carries TRBV2 and TRBJ2-3, with TRBD1 matching 8 bases. Specimen: PBMCs, collected after 24 months of ibrutinib treatment. This sequence originates from a human donor with chronic lymphocytic leukemia. The CDR3 region has the DNA TGTGCCAGGGGGAGACAGGGGTTCACTAGCACAGATACGCAGTATTTT. Translation: CARGRQGFTSTDTQYF.